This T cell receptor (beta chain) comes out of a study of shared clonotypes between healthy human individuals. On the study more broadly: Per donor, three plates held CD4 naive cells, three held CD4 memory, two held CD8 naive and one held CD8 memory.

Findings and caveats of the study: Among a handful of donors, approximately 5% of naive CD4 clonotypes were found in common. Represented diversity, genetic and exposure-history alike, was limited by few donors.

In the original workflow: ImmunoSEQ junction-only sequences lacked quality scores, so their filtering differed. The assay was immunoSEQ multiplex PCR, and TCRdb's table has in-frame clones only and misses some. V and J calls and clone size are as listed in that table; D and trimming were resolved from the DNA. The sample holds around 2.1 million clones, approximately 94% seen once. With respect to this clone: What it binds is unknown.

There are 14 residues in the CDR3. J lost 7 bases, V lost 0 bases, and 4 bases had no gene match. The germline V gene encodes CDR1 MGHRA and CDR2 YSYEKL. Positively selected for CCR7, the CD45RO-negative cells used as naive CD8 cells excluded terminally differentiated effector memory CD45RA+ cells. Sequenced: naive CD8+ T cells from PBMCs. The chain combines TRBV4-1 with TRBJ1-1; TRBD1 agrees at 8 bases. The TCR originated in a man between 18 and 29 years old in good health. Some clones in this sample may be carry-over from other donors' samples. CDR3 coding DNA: TGCGCCAGCAGCCAAGATTCCGGGACAGGTGAAGCTTTCTTT. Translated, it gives CASSQDSGTGEAFF.